This T cell receptor beta chain was observed in a study of blood T cell repertoires in COVID-19. For the study at large: COVID-19 samples from acute and convalescent phases originated in the United States, Italy and Spain.

The CDR3 totals 14 residues. Germline lookup yields CDR1 MDHEN and CDR2 SYDVKM. With 2 bases removed from V and 3 bases from J, the gap between germline ends came to 8 bases. Produced via immunoSEQ multiplex PCR; TCRdb's table is partial and in-frame only. The data show roughly 220,000 clones, roughly 76% seen once. The sequence was obtained from a woman aged 80 or over with COVID-19, enrolled during active disease. The sequenced sample was peripheral blood. The chain recombines TRBV28 with TRBJ1-5; D uncertain. CDR3 protein: CASSLRLFNQPQHF. CDR3 DNA: TGTGCCAGCAGTTTAAGACTGTTCAATCAGCCCCAGCATTTT.